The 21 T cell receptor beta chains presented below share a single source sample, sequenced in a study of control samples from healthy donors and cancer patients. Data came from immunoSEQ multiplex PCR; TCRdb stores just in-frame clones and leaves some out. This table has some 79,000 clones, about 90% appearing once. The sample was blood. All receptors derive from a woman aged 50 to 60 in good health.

The CDR3 DNA reads as TGTGCCAGCAGCCGAACCGTAAATGAGCAGTTCTTC. Translated, it gives CASSRTVNEQFF. V usage is TRBV11-3 and J usage is TRBJ2-1, with D uncertain. CDR1 and CDR2 (germline): SGHNT, YENEEA. The CDR3 spans 12 residues. V gave up 5 bases and J gave up 7 bases, with 9 bases separating them.

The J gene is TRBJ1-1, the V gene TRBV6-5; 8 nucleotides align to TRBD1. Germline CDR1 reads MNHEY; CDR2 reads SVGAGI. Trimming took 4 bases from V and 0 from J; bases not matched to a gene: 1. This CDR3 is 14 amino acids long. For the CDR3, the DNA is TGTGCCAGCAGTTTGGACAGGGTGAACACTGAAGCTTTCTTT. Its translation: CASSLDRVNTEAFF.

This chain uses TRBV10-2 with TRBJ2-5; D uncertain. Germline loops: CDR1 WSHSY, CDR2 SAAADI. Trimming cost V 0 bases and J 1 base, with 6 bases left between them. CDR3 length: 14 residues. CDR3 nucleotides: TGCGCCAGCAGTGAGTCGGGGTTCCAAGAGACCCAGTACTTC. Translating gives CASSESGFQETQYF.

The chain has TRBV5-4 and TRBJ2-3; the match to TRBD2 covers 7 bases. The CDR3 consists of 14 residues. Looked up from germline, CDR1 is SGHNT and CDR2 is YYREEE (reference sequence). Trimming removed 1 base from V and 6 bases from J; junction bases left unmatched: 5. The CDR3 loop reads CASSLLREIDTQYF. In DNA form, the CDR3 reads TGTGCCAGCAGCTTGTTGCGGGAGATCGATACGCAGTATTTT.

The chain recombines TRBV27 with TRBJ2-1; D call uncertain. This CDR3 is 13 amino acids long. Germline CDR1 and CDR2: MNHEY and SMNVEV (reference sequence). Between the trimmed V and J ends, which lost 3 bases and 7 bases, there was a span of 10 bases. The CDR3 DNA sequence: TGTGCCAGCAGTTTCTGGTCGGTGAATGAGCAGTTCTTC. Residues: CASSFWSVNEQFF.

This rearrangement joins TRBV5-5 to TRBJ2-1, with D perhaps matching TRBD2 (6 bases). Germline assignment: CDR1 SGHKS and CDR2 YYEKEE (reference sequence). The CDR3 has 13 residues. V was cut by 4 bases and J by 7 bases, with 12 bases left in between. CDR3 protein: CASSRGWGNEQFF. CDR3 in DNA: TGTGCCAGCAGCCGGGGGTGGGGTAATGAGCAGTTCTTC.

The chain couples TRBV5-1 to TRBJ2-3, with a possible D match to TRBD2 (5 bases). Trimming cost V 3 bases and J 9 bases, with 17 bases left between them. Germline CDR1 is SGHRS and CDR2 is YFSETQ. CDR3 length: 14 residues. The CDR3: CASSSDRGTGTQYF. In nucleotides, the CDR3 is TGCGCCAGCAGCTCGGACCGGGGAACGGGCACGCAGTATTTT.

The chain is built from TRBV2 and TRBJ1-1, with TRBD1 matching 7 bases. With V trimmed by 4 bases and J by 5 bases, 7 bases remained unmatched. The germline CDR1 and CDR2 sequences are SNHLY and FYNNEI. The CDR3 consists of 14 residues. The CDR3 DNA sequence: TGTGCCAGCAGTGTAGAAGGGGGCACGACTGAAGCTTTCTTT. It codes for CASSVEGGTTEAFF.

The CDR3: CASSPERQSNYGYTF. The CDR3 DNA sequence: TGTGCCAGCAGTCCTGAGCGACAGTCTAACTATGGCTACACCTTC. The chain is built from TRBV6-5 and TRBJ1-2; weak D call: TRBD1 (5 bases). Trimming stripped 5 bases from V and 0 bases from J, with 13 bases between. Germline CDR1 reads MNHEY; CDR2 reads SVGAGI. The CDR3 sequence is 15 residues long.

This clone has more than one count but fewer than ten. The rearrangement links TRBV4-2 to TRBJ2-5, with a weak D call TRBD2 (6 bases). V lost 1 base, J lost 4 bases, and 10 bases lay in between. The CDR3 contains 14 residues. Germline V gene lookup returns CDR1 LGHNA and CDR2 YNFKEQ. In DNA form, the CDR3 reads TGTGCCAGCAGCCAAGGGTCCGGGGGAGAGACCCAGTACTTC. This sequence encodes CASSQGSGGETQYF.

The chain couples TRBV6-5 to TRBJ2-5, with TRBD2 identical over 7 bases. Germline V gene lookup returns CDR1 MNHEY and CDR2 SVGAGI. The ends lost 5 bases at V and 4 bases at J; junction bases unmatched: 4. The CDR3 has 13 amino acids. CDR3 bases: TGTGCCAGCAGTCACGGGACTACAGAGACCCAGTACTTC. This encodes CASSHGTTETQYF.

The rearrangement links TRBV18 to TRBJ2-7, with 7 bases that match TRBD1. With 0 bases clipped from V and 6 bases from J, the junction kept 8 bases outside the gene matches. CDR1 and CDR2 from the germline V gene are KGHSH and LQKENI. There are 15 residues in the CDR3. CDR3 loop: CASSPPYGTVVEQYF. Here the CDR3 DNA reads TGTGCCAGCTCACCACCGTATGGGACAGTAGTCGAGCAGTACTTC.

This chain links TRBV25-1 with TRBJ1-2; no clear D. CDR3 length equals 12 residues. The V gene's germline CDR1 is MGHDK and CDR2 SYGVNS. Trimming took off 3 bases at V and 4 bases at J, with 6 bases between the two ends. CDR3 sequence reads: CASSEEVYGYTF. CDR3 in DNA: TGTGCCAGCAGTGAGGAGGTCTATGGCTACACCTTC.

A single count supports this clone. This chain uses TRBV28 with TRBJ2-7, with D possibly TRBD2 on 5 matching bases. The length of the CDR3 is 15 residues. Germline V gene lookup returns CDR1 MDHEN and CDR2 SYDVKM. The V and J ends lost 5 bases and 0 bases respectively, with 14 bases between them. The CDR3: CASSANGVFSYEQYF. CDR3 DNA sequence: TGTGCCAGCAGTGCGAACGGGGTTTTCTCCTACGAGCAGTACTTC.

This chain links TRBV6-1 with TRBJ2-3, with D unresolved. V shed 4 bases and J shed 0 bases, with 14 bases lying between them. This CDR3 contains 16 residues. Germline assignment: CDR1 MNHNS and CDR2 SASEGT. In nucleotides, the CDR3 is TGTGCCAGCAGTGCAACAGTGGGTGATAGCACAGATACGCAGTATTTT. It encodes CASSATVGDSTDTQYF.

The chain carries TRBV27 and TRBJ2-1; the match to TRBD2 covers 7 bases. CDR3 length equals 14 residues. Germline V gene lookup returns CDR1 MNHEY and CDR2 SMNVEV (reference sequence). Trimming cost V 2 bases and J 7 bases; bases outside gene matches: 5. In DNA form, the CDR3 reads TGTGCCAGCAGTTTAGGAGGACTAGAGAATGAGCAGTTCTTC. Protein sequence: CASSLGGLENEQFF.

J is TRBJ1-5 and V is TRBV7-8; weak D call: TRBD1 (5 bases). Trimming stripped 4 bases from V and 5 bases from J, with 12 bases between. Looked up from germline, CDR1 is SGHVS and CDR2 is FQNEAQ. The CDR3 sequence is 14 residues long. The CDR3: CASSSSGTYQPQHF. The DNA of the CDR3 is TGTGCCAGCAGCTCCTCCGGGACTTATCAGCCCCAGCATTTT.

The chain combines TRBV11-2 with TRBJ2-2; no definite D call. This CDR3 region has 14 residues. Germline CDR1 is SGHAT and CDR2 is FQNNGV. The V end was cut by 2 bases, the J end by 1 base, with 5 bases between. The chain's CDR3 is CASSLKMNTGELFF. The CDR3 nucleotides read TGTGCCAGCAGCTTAAAAATGAACACCGGGGAGCTGTTTTTT.

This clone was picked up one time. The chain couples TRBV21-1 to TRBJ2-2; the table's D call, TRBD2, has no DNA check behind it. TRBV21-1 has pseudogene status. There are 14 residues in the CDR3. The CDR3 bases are TGTGCCAGCAGCACTGAGGAAAGAGGCGGGGAGCTGTTTTTT. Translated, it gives CASSTEERGGELFF.

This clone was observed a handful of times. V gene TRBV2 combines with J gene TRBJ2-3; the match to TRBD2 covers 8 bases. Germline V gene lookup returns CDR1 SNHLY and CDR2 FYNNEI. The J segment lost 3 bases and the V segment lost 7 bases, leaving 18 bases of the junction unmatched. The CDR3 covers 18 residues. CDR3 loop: CASIGDLVGTSRTDTQYF. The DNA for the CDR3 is TGTGCCAGCATCGGGGATTTAGTAGGGACTAGTAGGACAGATACGCAGTATTTT.

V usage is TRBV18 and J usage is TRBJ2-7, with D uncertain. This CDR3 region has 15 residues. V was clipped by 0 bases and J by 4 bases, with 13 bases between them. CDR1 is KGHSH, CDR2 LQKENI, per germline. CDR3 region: CASSPPNGREYEQYF. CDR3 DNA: TGTGCCAGCTCACCACCTAACGGAAGGGAATACGAGCAGTACTTC. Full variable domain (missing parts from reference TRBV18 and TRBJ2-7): NAGVMQNPRHLVRRRGQEARLRCSPMKGHSHVYWYRQLPEEGLKFMVYLQKENIIDESGMPKERFSAEFPKEGPSILRIQQVVRGDSAAYFCASSPPNGREYEQYFGPGTRLTVT.